This T cell receptor (beta chain) was documented in a study of cytomegalovirus exposure and HLA in healthy donors. Vbeta (60) and Jbeta (13) primers were used in the PCR. Assay used: immunoSEQ multiplex PCR; TCRdb lists only in-frame clones, some missing. The data show 90,000 to 120,000 clones, with over 75% seen just once and 5.8% held by the top ten. CDR1 LGHNT and CDR2 FRNRAP come from the germline V gene. CDR3 length: 16 amino acids. V lost 0 bases and J lost 7; bases outside the gene matches: 9. The clonotype originates from a man between 60 and 75 years old in good health and CMV-seropositive. The chain recombines TRBV12-5 with TRBJ1-5; 7 nucleotides agree with TRBD1. Sample: PBMCs. CDR3 DNA sequence: TGTGCTAGTGGTTTGGTACAAGGGACAGCCCGGCAGCCCCAGCATTTT. This translates into CASGLVQGTARQPQHF.